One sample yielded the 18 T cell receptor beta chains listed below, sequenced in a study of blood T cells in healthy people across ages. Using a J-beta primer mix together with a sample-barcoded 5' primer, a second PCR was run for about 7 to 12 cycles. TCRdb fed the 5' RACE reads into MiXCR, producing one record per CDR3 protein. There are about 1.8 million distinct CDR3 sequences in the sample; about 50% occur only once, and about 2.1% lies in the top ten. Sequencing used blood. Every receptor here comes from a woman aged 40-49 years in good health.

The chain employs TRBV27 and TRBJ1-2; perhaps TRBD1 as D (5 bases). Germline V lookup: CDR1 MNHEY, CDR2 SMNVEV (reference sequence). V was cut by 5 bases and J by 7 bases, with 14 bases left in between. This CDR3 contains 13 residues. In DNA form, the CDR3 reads TGTGCCAGCAGTACCCAGGGACCAGGTGGCTACACCTTC. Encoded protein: CASSTQGPGGYTF.

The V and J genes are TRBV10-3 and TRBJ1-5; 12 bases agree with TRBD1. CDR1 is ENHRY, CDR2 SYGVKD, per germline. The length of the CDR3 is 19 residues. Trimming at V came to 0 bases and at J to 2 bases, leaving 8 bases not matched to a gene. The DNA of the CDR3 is TGTGCCATCAGTGAGTCGGCCCGGGACAGGGGGCCGGGCAATCAGCCCCAGCATTTT. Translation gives CAISESARDRGPGNQPQHF.

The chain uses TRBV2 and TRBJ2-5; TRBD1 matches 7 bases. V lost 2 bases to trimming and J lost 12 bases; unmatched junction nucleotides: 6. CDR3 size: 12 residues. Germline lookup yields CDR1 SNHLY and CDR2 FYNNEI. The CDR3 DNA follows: TGTGCCAGCAGTGAATTCGGGACAGTGAAGTACTTC. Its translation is CASSEFGTVKYF.

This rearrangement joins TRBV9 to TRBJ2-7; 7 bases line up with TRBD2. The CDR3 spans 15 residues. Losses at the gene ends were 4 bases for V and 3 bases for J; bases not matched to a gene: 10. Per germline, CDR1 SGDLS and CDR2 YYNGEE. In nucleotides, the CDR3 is TGTGCCAGCAGCCCGTCCGGGGGAGGGATCTACGAGCAGTACTTC. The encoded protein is CASSPSGGGIYEQYF.

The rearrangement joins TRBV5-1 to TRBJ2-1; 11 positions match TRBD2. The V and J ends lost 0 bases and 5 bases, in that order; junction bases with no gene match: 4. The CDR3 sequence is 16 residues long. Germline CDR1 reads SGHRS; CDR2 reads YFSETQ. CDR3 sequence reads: CASSLVLAGGNNEQFF. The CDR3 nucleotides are TGCGCCAGCAGCTTGGTCCTAGCGGGGGGCAACAATGAGCAGTTCTTC.

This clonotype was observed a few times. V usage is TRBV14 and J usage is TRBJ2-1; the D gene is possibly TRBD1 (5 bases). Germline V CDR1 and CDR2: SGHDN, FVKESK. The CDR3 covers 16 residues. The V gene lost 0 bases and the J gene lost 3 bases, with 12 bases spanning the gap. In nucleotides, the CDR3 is TGTGCCAGCAGCCAAGATAGCAGGGTCGGCTACAATGAGCAGTTCTTC. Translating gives CASSQDSRVGYNEQFF.

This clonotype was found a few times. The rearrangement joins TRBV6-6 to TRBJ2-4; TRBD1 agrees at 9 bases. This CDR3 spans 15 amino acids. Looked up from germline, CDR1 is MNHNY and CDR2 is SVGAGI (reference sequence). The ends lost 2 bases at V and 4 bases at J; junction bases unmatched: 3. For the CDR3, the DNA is TGTGCCAGCAGTTACACGGACAGGGGAAAAAACATTCAGTACTTC. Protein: CASSYTDRGKNIQYF.

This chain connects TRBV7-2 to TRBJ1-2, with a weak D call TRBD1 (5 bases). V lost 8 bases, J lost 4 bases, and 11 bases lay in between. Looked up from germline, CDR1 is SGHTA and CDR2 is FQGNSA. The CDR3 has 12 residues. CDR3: CASGGRGYGYTF. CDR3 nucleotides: TGTGCCAGCGGGGGGAGGGGCTATGGCTACACCTTC.

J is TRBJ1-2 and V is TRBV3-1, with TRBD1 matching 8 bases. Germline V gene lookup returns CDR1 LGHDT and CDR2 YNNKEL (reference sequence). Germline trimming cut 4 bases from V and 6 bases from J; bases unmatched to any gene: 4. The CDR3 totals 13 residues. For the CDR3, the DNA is TGTGCCAGCAGCCGGACAGGGTACGATGGCTACACCTTC. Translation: CASSRTGYDGYTF.

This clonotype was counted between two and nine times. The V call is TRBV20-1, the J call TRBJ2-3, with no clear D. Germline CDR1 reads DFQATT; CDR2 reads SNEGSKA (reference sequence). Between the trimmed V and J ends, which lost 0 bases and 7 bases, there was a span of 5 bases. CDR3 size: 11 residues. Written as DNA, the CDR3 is TGCAGTGCTAGAGATATTTATACGCAGTATTTT. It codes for CSARDIYTQYF.

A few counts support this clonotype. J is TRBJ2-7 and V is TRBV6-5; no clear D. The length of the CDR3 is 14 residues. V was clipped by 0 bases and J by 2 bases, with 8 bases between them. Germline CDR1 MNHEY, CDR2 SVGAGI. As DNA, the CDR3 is TGTGCCAGCAGTTACTCGCGGATCCCCTACGAGCAGTACTTC. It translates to CASSYSRIPYEQYF.

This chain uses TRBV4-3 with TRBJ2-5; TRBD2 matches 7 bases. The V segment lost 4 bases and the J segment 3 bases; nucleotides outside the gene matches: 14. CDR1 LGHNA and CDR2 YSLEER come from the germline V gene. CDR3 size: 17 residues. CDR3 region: CASSRGGLGPSKETQYF. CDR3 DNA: TGCGCCAGCAGCCGAGGAGGACTAGGACCGTCCAAAGAGACCCAGTACTTC.

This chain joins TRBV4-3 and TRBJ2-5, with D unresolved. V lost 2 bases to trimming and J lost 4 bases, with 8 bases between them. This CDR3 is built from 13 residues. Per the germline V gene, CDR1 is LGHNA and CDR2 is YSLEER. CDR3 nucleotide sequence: TGCGCCAGCAGCCAAATGTGGCGAGAGACCCAGTACTTC. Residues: CASSQMWRETQYF.

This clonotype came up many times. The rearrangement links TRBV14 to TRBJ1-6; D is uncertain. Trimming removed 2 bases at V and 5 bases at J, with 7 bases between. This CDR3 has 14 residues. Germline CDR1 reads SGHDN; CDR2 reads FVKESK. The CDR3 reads CASSQLGNNSPLHF. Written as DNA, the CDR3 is TGTGCCAGCAGCCAACTGGGAAATAATTCACCCCTCCACTTT.

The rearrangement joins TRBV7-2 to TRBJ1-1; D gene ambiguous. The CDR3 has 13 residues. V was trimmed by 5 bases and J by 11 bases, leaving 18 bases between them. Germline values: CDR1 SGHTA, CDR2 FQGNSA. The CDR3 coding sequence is TGTGCCAGCAGCCCCGACGATGCTGCGGCGGCTTTCTTT. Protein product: CASSPDDAAAAFF.

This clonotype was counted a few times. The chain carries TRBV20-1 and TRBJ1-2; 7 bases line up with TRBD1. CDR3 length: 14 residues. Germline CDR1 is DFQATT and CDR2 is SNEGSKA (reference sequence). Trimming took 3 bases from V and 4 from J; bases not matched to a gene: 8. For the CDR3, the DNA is TGCAGTGCTAGTGGCGACAGGGAGGGCTATGGCTACACCTTC. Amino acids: CSASGDREGYGYTF.

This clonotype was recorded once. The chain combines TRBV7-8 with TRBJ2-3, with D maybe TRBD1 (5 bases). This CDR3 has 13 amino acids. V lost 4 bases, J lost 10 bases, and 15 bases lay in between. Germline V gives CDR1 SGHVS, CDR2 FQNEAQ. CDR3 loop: CASSSGSIRAQYF. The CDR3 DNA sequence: TGTGCCAGCAGCTCAGGCAGCATCAGGGCGCAGTATTTT.

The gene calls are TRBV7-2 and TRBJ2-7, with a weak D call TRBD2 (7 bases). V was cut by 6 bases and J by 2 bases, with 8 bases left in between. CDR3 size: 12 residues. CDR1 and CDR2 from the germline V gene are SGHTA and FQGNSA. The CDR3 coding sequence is TGTGCCAGCAGGCGGGGGCCCTACGAGCAGTACTTC. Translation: CASRRGPYEQYF.